This T cell receptor (beta chain) was sequenced for a study of blood T cell repertoires in COVID-19. Study in general: Sites in the United States, Italy and Spain provided acute and convalescent COVID-19 samples. Sources were T cells, B-cell-depleted T cells, or PBMCs; the material itself was cDNA or gDNA.

CDR1 and CDR2 from the germline V gene are LGHDT and YNNKEL (reference sequence). The V segment lost 4 bases and the J segment 9 bases; nucleotides outside the gene matches: 14. The CDR3 length is 16 residues. This clone was detected a few times. Profiled with immunoSEQ multiplex PCR; TCRdb holds only in-frame clones, not every one. The repertoire holds more than 95,000 clones, with nearly 90% as singletons. The source material was peripheral blood. This receptor was identified in a man between 45 and 60 years old in a cohort sampled during active COVID-19. The chain couples TRBV3-1 (or the pseudogene TRBV3-2) to TRBJ2-1, with 8 bases lining up with TRBD2. The CDR3 region has the DNA TGTGCCAGCAGCCGCACCGGGACTAGTCTCAGGCGTGAGCAGTTCTTC. It yields the protein CASSRTGTSLRREQFF.